This record concerns one TCR beta chain sequence. Sequencing used immunoSEQ multiplex PCR; TCRdb keeps in-frame clones, though not all of them. Here the sample spans fewer than 350,000 clones, around 86% being singletons. This sample stems from a study of blood T cell repertoires in COVID-19. Turning to the study itself: The United States, Italy and Spain provided the acute and convalescent COVID-19 samples. Sources were T cells, B-cell-depleted T cells, or PBMCs; the material itself was cDNA or gDNA.

Germline CDR1 LNHDA, CDR2 SQIVND (reference sequence). Trimming shortened V by 7 bases and J by 3 bases, and 18 bases separated the two germline ends. The CDR3 is 15 residues long. This chain uses TRBV19 with TRBJ1-2, with a tentative D call TRBD1 (6 bases). Sequencing input: peripheral blood. This sequence originates from a woman in her 30s who had recovered from COVID-19. The CDR3 nucleotides are TGTGCCAGTATCAGAGACAGGCCCGCGGACTATGGCTACACCTTC. Protein sequence: CASIRDRPADYGYTF.